Below, 2 T cell receptor beta chains from the same sample are listed, as sequenced in a study of blood T cell repertoires in COVID-19. Only in-frame clones appear in the TCRdb table, and some are missing; sequencing was by immunoSEQ multiplex PCR. The table records approximately 70,000 clones, roughly 84% of them present only once. Sequencing was performed on peripheral blood. The receptors shown here come from a woman aged 55-69 years with acute or convalescent COVID-19.

The CDR3 reads CATSRGTLQGPDTQYF. In DNA, the CDR3 is TGTGCCACCAGCAGAGGGACCCTACAGGGTCCAGATACGCAGTATTTT. The chain couples TRBV15 to TRBJ2-3; D perhaps matches TRBD1 (6 bases). Trimming cost V 1 base and J 4 bases, with 15 bases left between them. The CDR3 has 16 amino acids. From germline, CDR1 is LNHNV and CDR2 YYDKDF (reference sequence).

This CDR3 reads CATSRGGQGSGYTF. CDR3 DNA sequence: TGTGCCACCAGCAGAGGAGGACAGGGCTCCGGCTACACCTTC. The rearrangement joins TRBV15 to TRBJ1-2; 8 bases are shared with TRBD1. V dropped 1 base and J dropped 8; count of bases not matched to a gene: 6. This CDR3 contains 14 residues. Looked up from germline, CDR1 is LNHNV and CDR2 is YYDKDF (reference sequence).